The 20 T cell receptor beta chains below all came from one sample that was sequenced in a study of T-cell reconstitution after alpha-beta-depleted transplantation in children. Unique molecular identifiers were used to barcode this TCRbeta library. MiXCR was run by TCRdb on the PCR reads, yielding one entry per CDR3 protein. The repertoire has about 580,000 distinct CDR3 sequences, roughly 23% of them found once; the top ten carry 13% to 15%. This specimen was PBMCs, mostly from graft donor cells, taken 360 days after TCRalphabeta/CD19-depleted stem cell transplant. These receptors were taken from a boy less than two years old who had a stem cell transplant for acute myeloid leukemia, so the T cells may come from the graft donor.

The chain carries TRBV10-3 and TRBJ2-3; weak D call: TRBD2 (7 bases). Trimming stripped 6 bases from V and 5 bases from J, with 18 bases between. The CDR3 spans 15 residues. CDR1 is ENHRY and CDR2 is SYGVKD in the germline V gene. For the CDR3, the DNA is TGTGCCATCAGCCCCGACGGGGGGCCAGGAGATACGCAGTATTTT. It translates to CAISPDGGPGDTQYF.

This clonotype was seen only a few times. The chain carries TRBV5-1 and TRBJ2-1; 9 positions match TRBD1. The trim removed 4 bases at V and 5 bases at J, leaving 4 bases unmatched. Germline V gene lookup returns CDR1 SGHRS and CDR2 YFSETQ. The CDR3 totals 14 residues. The CDR3 nucleotides read TGCGCCAGCAGCACCGGACAGGGGAACAATGAGCAGTTCTTC. It specifies CASSTGQGNNEQFF.

This clonotype was counted at least ten times. CDR3 coding DNA: TGCGCCAGCAGCTTGGATACGGGGGATGAGACCCAGTACTTC. Translating it yields CASSLDTGDETQYF. This chain connects TRBV5-1 to TRBJ2-5, with D perhaps matching TRBD2 (6 bases). This CDR3 spans 14 amino acids. Germline CDR1 reads SGHRS; CDR2 reads YFSETQ. Trimming pared 0 bases from V and 5 bases from J, leaving 11 bases between.

This clonotype showed up many times. The J gene is TRBJ2-3, the V gene TRBV20-1; D may match TRBD1 or TRBD2 (6 bases each). In germline, CDR1 is DFQATT, CDR2 SNEGSKA (reference sequence). The V gene lost 3 bases and the J gene lost 1 base, with 11 bases spanning the gap. The CDR3 is 14 residues long. The chain's CDR3 is CSASRGQGTDTQYF. The CDR3 nucleotides are TGCAGTGCTAGTCGGGGGCAGGGCACAGATACGCAGTATTTT.

This rearrangement joins TRBV7-3 to TRBJ2-1, with TRBD2 matching over 9 bases. CDR3 length: 17 residues. V lost 0 bases, J lost 6 bases, and 9 bases stayed unmatched. Per germline, CDR1 SGHTA and CDR2 FQGTGA. The CDR3 coding sequence is TGTGCCAGCAGCTTAACGGTCGAGCGGGGGGCGGTCAATGAGCAGTTCTTC. Its protein product is CASSLTVERGAVNEQFF.

V usage is TRBV12-3 or TRBV12-4 and J usage is TRBJ2-7, with 11 bases identical to TRBD2. V was clipped by 6 bases and J by 7 bases; unmatched bases: 14. This CDR3 is 16 amino acids long. CDR3: CASSLIAGGPSEEQYF. Here the CDR3 DNA reads TGTGCCAGCAGCCTAATAGCGGGGGGGCCTAGTGAGGAGCAGTACTTC.

V gene TRBV27 combines with J gene TRBJ1-2, with 10 bases that match TRBD1. The CDR3 covers 15 residues. Germline V gene sequence: CDR1 MNHEY, CDR2 SMNVEV (reference sequence). V lost 4 bases and J lost 4; bases outside the gene matches: 6. CDR3 loop: CASSSGQGLIYGYTF. The CDR3 DNA reads TGTGCCAGCAGTTCGGGACAGGGGCTAATCTATGGCTACACCTTC.

This clonotype occurred many times. This chain joins TRBV6-2 or TRBV6-3 and TRBJ2-1; 12 bases are a match to TRBD2. This CDR3 is 19 amino acids long. Germline lookup yields CDR1 MNHEY and CDR2 SVGEGT. Losses at the gene ends were 0 bases for V and 10 bases for J; bases not matched to a gene: 16. The CDR3 sequence: CASSYSAQQASGGAEEQFF. The DNA of the CDR3 is TGTGCCAGCAGTTACTCGGCACAGCAGGCTAGCGGGGGGGCCGAGGAGCAGTTCTTC.

This clonotype turned up a few times. The chain couples TRBV25-1 to TRBJ2-5; D not resolved. Deletions cut 6 bases from V and 6 bases from J, with 8 bases between. Germline CDR1 MGHDK, CDR2 SYGVNS. CDR3 length: 11 residues. CDR3 sequence reads: CASSSSKTQYF. DNA of the CDR3: TGTGCCAGCAGCTCCTCGAAGACCCAGTACTTC. The whole variable domain, remainder taken from reference TRBV25-1 and TRBJ2-5, is EADIYQTPRYLVIGTGKKITLECSQTMGHDKMYWYQQDPGMELHLIHYSYGVNSTEKGDLSSESTVSRIRTEHFPLTLESARPSHTSQYLCASSSSKTQYFGPGTRLLVL.

In its sample, this clonotype was seen a few times. The chain combines TRBV29-1 with TRBJ1-1, with unresolved D. The CDR3 has 12 residues. Germline assignment: CDR1 SQVTM and CDR2 ANQGSEA. Trimming stripped 5 bases from V and 7 bases from J, with 14 bases between. The CDR3 DNA reads TGCAGCGTTCTTGAGCTTAAGAATGAAGCTTTCTTT. Encoded protein: CSVLELKNEAFF.

There are a few counts of this clonotype. The genes are TRBV20-1 and TRBJ2-7; the match to TRBD2 covers 9 bases. This CDR3 comprises 15 residues. Germline values: CDR1 DFQATT, CDR2 SNEGSKA (reference sequence). This CDR3 is CSARGGLANTYEQYV. The CDR3 nucleotides read TGCAGTGCAAGAGGGGGACTAGCTAATACCTACGAGCAGTACGTC.

This clonotype appeared many times. J is TRBJ2-7 and V is TRBV5-1; 9 nucleotides line up with TRBD2. CDR1 SGHRS and CDR2 YFSETQ come from the germline V gene. This CDR3 region has 15 residues. The ends lost 0 bases at V and 5 bases at J; junction bases unmatched: 6. The CDR3 nucleotides read TGCGCCAGCAGCTTGGATGATAGCGGGGGCAACGAGCAGTACGTC. Its translation is CASSLDDSGGNEQYV.

This clonotype occurred a few times. The genes are TRBV20-1 and TRBJ2-1, with TRBD2 matching 8 bases. This CDR3 is built from 16 residues. Trimming removed 0 bases from V and 4 bases from J; junction bases left unmatched: 8. The germline CDR1 and CDR2 sequences are DFQATT and SNEGSKA (reference sequence). CDR3 sequence reads: CSARDLSGMGYNEQFF. Written as DNA, the CDR3 is TGCAGTGCTAGAGATCTTAGCGGGATGGGATACAATGAGCAGTTCTTC.

CDR3 coding DNA: TGTGCCAGCAGGGTACTAGCGGTCTCACTCACAGATACGCAGTATTTT. Its protein is CASRVLAVSLTDTQYF. The chain has TRBV12-3 or TRBV12-4 and TRBJ2-3; 8 bases line up with TRBD2. The CDR3 has 16 residues. V trimming: 6 bases; J trimming: 2 bases; junction bases outside the gene matches: 10.

The rearrangement links TRBV14 to TRBJ1-2; 8 nucleotides line up with TRBD1. The CDR3 extends over 18 amino acids. Germline CDR1 SGHDN, CDR2 FVKESK. The J segment lost 0 bases and the V segment lost 0 bases, leaving 9 bases of the junction unmatched. CDR3 sequence: CASSQDLDRALANYGYTF. In DNA form, the CDR3 reads TGTGCCAGCAGCCAAGACCTGGACAGGGCCTTAGCTAACTATGGCTACACCTTC.

This clonotype occurred a few times. The V and J genes are TRBV20-1 and TRBJ2-5, with D tentatively TRBD1 (6 bases). The V end was cut by 3 bases, the J end by 3 bases, with 20 bases between. From germline, CDR1 is DFQATT and CDR2 SNEGSKA (reference sequence). The CDR3 length is 16 residues. CDR3 amino acids: CSASRTVPKLKETQYF. The CDR3 nucleotides read TGCAGTGCTAGCCGGACAGTCCCGAAGTTGAAAGAGACCCAGTACTTC.

The rearrangement joins TRBV7-9 to TRBJ1-1; 10 positions agree with TRBD1. Germline CDR1 SEHNR, CDR2 FQNEAQ (reference sequence). With 5 bases clipped from V and 0 bases from J, the junction kept 6 bases outside the gene matches. CDR3 length: 16 amino acids. CDR3 residues: CASSPQTGGMNTEAFF. Here the CDR3 DNA reads TGTGCCAGCAGCCCTCAGACAGGGGGCATGAACACTGAAGCTTTCTTT.

CDR3 nucleotide sequence: TGTGCCAGCAGCTTTGAGGTCAACCAAGAGACCCAGTACTTC. Its translation is CASSFEVNQETQYF. The chain joins TRBV7-9 to TRBJ2-5; D not resolved. CDR3 length: 14 residues. V was cut by 3 bases and J by 0 bases, with 8 bases left in between. From germline, CDR1 is SEHNR and CDR2 FQNEAQ (reference sequence).

This clonotype appeared a few times. V is TRBV27 and J is TRBJ2-1, with a weak D call TRBD2 (5 bases). V lost 4 bases to trimming and J lost 9 bases, with 7 bases between them. CDR1 is MNHEY and CDR2 is SMNVEV in the germline V gene (reference sequence). This CDR3 spans 11 amino acids. CDR3 in DNA: TGTGCCAGCAGTTCCGGGATTGAGCAGTTCTTC. Amino acid sequence: CASSSGIEQFF.

Worth noting for this clonotype: One end of the junction varies from germline; a read error may be responsible. The rearrangement uses TRBV20-1 and TRBJ2-5, with 9 bases that match TRBD1. This CDR3 contains 17 residues. The germline CDR1 and CDR2 sequences are DFQATT and SNEGSKA (reference sequence). The CDR3 spells CCARDTGTGLLQETQYF. The CDR3 DNA reads TGCTGTGCTAGAGATACCGGGACAGGGCTCCTCCAAGAGACCCAGTACTTC.